Sequencing of this TCR beta chain was carried out in a study of regulatory dendritic cells for organ transplantation (TCRdb year 2017). In the study overall: Before and after allostimulation with regulatory or mature dendritic cells, TCRbeta repertoires were sequenced from sorted naive and memory CD4+ and CD8+ T cells.

Inclusive of the bounding cysteine and phenylalanine, the CDR3 is 10 residues long. Of all the DNA, just the CDR3 is kept, 30 bases in frame from base 1. CDR1 SQVTM and CDR2 ANQGSEA are derived from the germline V gene. V is cut by 7 bases and J by 8 bases, and the space between the germline ends is 8 bases. FACS was used to sort CD4+ or CD8+ cells into naive T cells, defined as CD45RA+, and memory T cells, defined as CD45RO+. A couple of healthy control subjects provided the T cells used for TCR sequencing. For the mixed lymphocyte reactions, sorted T cell subsets left unstimulated acted as baseline controls. The Qiagen DNeasy Blood & Tissue Kit was used to extract genomic DNA. Remarks on this clone: What this receptor recognizes is not known. Within one base of it there is no much larger clone, and no base qualities were kept.

Study-level results and caveats: Sequencing was done in only a couple of subjects, and the authors reported considerable heterogeneity between individuals in the alloreactive memory CD8+ T cell pool. In both subjects, allostimulation led to expansion of memory CD8+ clones, though the expansion induced by regulatory dendritic cells appeared to be more limited than that induced by mature dendritic cells. Of the resting subsets, the one holding the most alloreactive TCR clonotypes was memory CD8+ T cells. Highly diverse repertoires were observed in naive CD4+ and CD8+ T cells, whereas lower diversity was observed in memory cells, and the most oligoclonal repertoires were found in memory CD8+ cells.

The TCRbeta CDR3 regions were amplified in a multiplexed two-step PCR with Vbeta-specific forward primers and Jbeta-specific reverse primers. Through the immunoSEQ service, TCRbeta libraries were sequenced on an Illumina instrument. The published analysis was carried out like this. IMGT annotation was used to assign V, D and J genes, and synthetic CDR3 analogues were used to correct counts for multiplex PCR bias. In the immunoSEQ Analyzer, repertoire clonality was calculated as one minus normalized Shannon entropy. Fisher's exact test with Benjamini-Hochberg false discovery rate control was used to define clonal expansion, with two-tailed P<0.01. As stored in TCRdb, this immuneACCESS dataset retains in-frame rearrangements with V and J assigned. A fraction of the clones does not appear; measured against another copy, unresolved V genes explain less than half of the discrepancy, and the remainder lacks a known reason. Clone size and V and J calls were adopted from that table, with D and trimming inferred from the DNA. The sample yields almost 30,000 clones; 60% to 80% were counted once. 2% to 2.5% of the sample rests with the top ten.

The rearrangement combines TRBV29-1 with TRBJ2-2; a tentative D call is TRBD2 (6 bases match). The sample taken for sequencing was memory CD4+ T cells from blood. What this sample's cell subset or site label stands for: CD45RO+ memory T cells. This receptor was identified in a human donor in good health. CDR3 reads: CSAGEGELFF. The DNA reads as follows: TGCAGCGCGGGGGAGGGGGAGCTGTTTTTT.